The 21 T cell receptor beta chains reported below all come from one sample, sequenced in a study of T-cell reconstitution after alpha-beta-depleted transplantation in children. Unique molecular identifiers were incorporated during preparation of the TCRbeta library. TCRdb recomputed calls from the PCR reads with MiXCR, one row per CDR3 protein. The sample lists roughly 500,000 distinct CDR3 sequences, approximately 29% occurring once. The sequencing here drew on PBMCs from the stem cell graft donor, taken from the stem cell graft. Source of these receptors: a human donor who donated a stem cell graft to a child with aplastic anemia.

This clonotype was seen only a few times. The chain couples TRBV12-3 or TRBV12-4 to TRBJ2-2, with D perhaps TRBD1 (6 bases). The CDR3 totals 15 residues. V was trimmed by 5 bases and J by 4 bases, leaving 14 bases between them. This chain's CDR3 is CASSPWTVTTGELFF. Here the CDR3 DNA reads TGTGCCAGCAGTCCTTGGACAGTAACCACCGGGGAGCTGTTTTTT.

This sequence joins TRBV7-7 and TRBJ2-6; D gene uncertain. Trimming took 10 bases from V and 0 from J, leaving 7 bases between them. Germline CDR1 SSHAT, CDR2 FNYEAQ (reference sequence). This CDR3 region has 13 residues. The CDR3 DNA sequence: TGTGCCACCCAGAGCTCTGGGGCCAACGTCCTGACTTTC. Its protein product is CATQSSGANVLTF.

This clonotype was seen only a few times. The chain uses TRBV4-2 and TRBJ1-1; TRBD1 might be the D (6 bases). CDR1 and CDR2 from the germline V gene are LGHNA and YNFKEQ. The CDR3 runs 15 residues. The V gene lost 0 bases and the J gene lost 3 bases, with 11 bases spanning the gap. This CDR3 reads CASSQDPTGYTEAFF. CDR3 bases: TGTGCCAGCAGCCAAGACCCCACAGGGTACACTGAAGCTTTCTTT.

This clonotype was counted a few times. The V call is TRBV12-3 or TRBV12-4, the J call TRBJ2-5; 9 bases match TRBD1. The CDR3 is 14 amino acids. Unmatched junction bases numbered 1, after V lost 1 base and J lost 4 bases. For the CDR3, the DNA is TGTGCCAGCAGTTTAGGACAGGGGGTAGAGACCCAGTACTTC. Translation gives CASSLGQGVETQYF.

Only one count was recorded for this clonotype. J is TRBJ2-1 and V is TRBV6-2 or TRBV6-3, with 9 nucleotides matching TRBD2. The V and J ends lost 2 bases and 7 bases, in that order; junction bases with no gene match: 9. Germline CDR1 is MNHEY and CDR2 is SVGEGT. The CDR3 extends over 16 amino acids. The CDR3, as DNA: TGTGCCAGCAGTTACAGTAGTAGCGGGAGATTAAATGAGCAGTTCTTC. Translating it yields CASSYSSSGRLNEQFF.

The chain carries TRBV6-2 or TRBV6-3 and TRBJ2-7; D gene ambiguous. The ends were cut back, 5 bases at V and 0 bases at J, with 14 bases in the middle. The length of the CDR3 is 15 residues. Germline CDR1 MNHEY, CDR2 SVGEGT. CDR3 protein: CASSPAGVSSYEQYV. DNA of the CDR3: TGTGCCAGCAGTCCTGCAGGTGTGAGCTCCTACGAGCAGTACGTC.

The table lists this clonotype with a few counts. V gene TRBV30 combines with J gene TRBJ1-1; D is unclear. Germline values: CDR1 GTSNPN, CDR2 SVGIG (reference sequence). V lost 0 bases and J 10 bases, leaving 15 bases between the germline ends. The CDR3 is made up of 13 amino acids. CDR3 sequence: CAWSVRRESRAFF. In nucleotides, the CDR3 is TGTGCCTGGAGTGTAAGGCGAGAATCCAGAGCTTTCTTT. The full variable domain, completed using reference TRBV30 and TRBJ1-1, is SQTIHQWPATLVQPVGSPLSLECTVEGTSNPNLYWYRQAAGRGLQLLFYSVGIGQISSEVPQNLSASRPQDRQFILSSKKLLLSDSGFYLCAWSVRRESRAFFGQGTRLTVV.

The rearrangement uses TRBV4-2 and TRBJ1-1, with 7 bases lining up with TRBD1. Germline values: CDR1 LGHNA, CDR2 YNFKEQ. The V and J ends lost 1 base and 4 bases, in that order; junction bases with no gene match: 6. The CDR3 runs to 15 residues. CDR3 loop: CASSQGQGTSTEAFF. The DNA for the CDR3 is TGTGCCAGCAGCCAAGGACAGGGAACCTCCACTGAAGCTTTCTTT.

This clonotype was seen only a few times. The V and J genes are TRBV7-9 and TRBJ2-7; 7 bases are a match to TRBD2. This CDR3 comprises 14 residues. Germline V gives CDR1 SEHNR, CDR2 FQNEAQ (reference sequence). V was pared by 5 bases and J by 2 bases, with 6 bases of the junction left unmatched. The CDR3 DNA reads TGTGCCAGCAGCGCGGGACTAAATCCCTACGAGCAGTACTTC. Encoded protein: CASSAGLNPYEQYF.

Only a few counts were recorded for this clonotype. This chain uses TRBV27 with TRBJ2-5; 7 bases are shared with TRBD2. V shed 10 bases and J 5 bases; nucleotides not matched to a gene: 13. Germline V gene data show CDR1 as MNHEY and CDR2 as SMNVEV (reference sequence). The CDR3 is 14 residues long. The CDR3 loop reads CATMSSGAGETQYF. The DNA of the CDR3 is TGTGCCACCATGTCTAGCGGCGCGGGGGAGACCCAGTACTTC.

The J gene is TRBJ2-7, the V gene TRBV5-1; TRBD2 agrees at 8 bases. CDR1 and CDR2 from the germline V gene are SGHRS and YFSETQ. The CDR3 runs 14 residues. Losses at the gene ends were 4 bases for V and 9 bases for J; bases not matched to a gene: 12. The CDR3 DNA is TGCGCCAGCAGCCCTAGCTTAGGCGGGAGGCGGCAGTACGTC. Translated: CASSPSLGGRRQYV.

The gene calls are TRBV12-3 or TRBV12-4 and TRBJ1-2; possibly TRBD1 for D (6 bases). There are 13 residues in the CDR3. Deletions cut 6 bases from V and 4 bases from J, with 12 bases between. This chain's CDR3 is CASSPGGFYGYTF. The DNA for the CDR3 is TGTGCCAGCAGCCCGGGGGGCTTCTATGGCTACACCTTC.

This clonotype was picked up a small number of times. The chain couples TRBV15 to TRBJ1-2, with a tentative D call TRBD1 (5 bases). The CDR3 contains 15 residues. V gave up 3 bases and J gave up 0 bases, with 11 bases separating them. The V gene's germline CDR1 is LNHNV and CDR2 YYDKDF (reference sequence). The CDR3, as DNA: TGTGCCACCAGCAGGGCTACAGGTACTAACTATGGCTACACCTTC. Amino acid sequence: CATSRATGTNYGYTF.

This chain links TRBV4-1 with TRBJ2-3; D remains unclear. V lost 0 bases and J lost 4, with 8 bases in between. This CDR3 has 14 residues. The germline V gene has CDR1 MGHRA and CDR2 YSYEKL. This CDR3 reads CASSQDSPADTQYF. Written as DNA, the CDR3 is TGCGCCAGCAGCCAAGACTCCCCAGCAGATACGCAGTATTTT.

The J gene is TRBJ2-1, the V gene TRBV29-1, with 10 bases that match TRBD2. J gave up 1 base and V 6 bases, and 3 bases lay outside the gene matches. Germline V gene data show CDR1 as SQVTM and CDR2 as ANQGSEA. The CDR3 covers 14 residues. CDR3 residues: CSVGSGGSYNEQFF. CDR3 sequence (DNA): TGCAGCGTCGGTAGCGGGGGGTCCTACAATGAGCAGTTCTTC.

There are a few counts of this clonotype. The gene calls are TRBV7-2 and TRBJ2-5; TRBD2 agrees at 14 bases. This CDR3 has 16 amino acids. Per the germline V gene, CDR1 is SGHTA and CDR2 is FQGNSA. With 5 bases clipped from V and 5 bases from J, the junction kept 7 bases outside the gene matches. Written as DNA, the CDR3 is TGTGCCAGCAGCGGAGGGACTAGCGGGAGTTGGGAGACCCAGTACTTC. As protein: CASSGGTSGSWETQYF.

This clonotype was observed a few times. The gene calls are TRBV5-1 and TRBJ2-5; D not certain. Deletions cut 3 bases from V and 0 bases from J, with 9 bases between. The length of the CDR3 is 14 residues. CDR1 SGHRS and CDR2 YFSETQ come from the germline V gene. The CDR3 region is CASSSTEYQETQYF. As DNA, the CDR3 is TGCGCCAGCAGCTCAACAGAGTACCAAGAGACCCAGTACTTC.

This chain connects TRBV5-5 to TRBJ1-4; no definite D call. V was clipped by 9 bases and J by 5 bases, with 11 bases between them. Germline values: CDR1 SGHKS, CDR2 YYEKEE (reference sequence). The CDR3 runs to 12 residues. DNA for the CDR3: TGTGCCACCGGATGGTTAAATGAAAAACTGTTTTTT. The encoded protein is CATGWLNEKLFF.

V and J are TRBV27 and TRBJ1-2, with D unresolved. The germline V and J ends were trimmed by 5 bases and 4 bases, with 20 bases remaining between them. The CDR3 extends over 16 amino acids. The germline V gene encodes CDR1 MNHEY and CDR2 SMNVEV (reference sequence). For the CDR3, the DNA is TGTGCCAGCAGTCCCCCCGAGGCAAGGGAGGGCTATGGCTACACCTTC. Translating gives CASSPPEAREGYGYTF.

The chain couples TRBV12-3 or TRBV12-4 to TRBJ1-2; 8 bases map to TRBD1. The CDR3 consists of 13 residues. V was clipped by 7 bases and J by 8 bases; unmatched bases: 9. CDR3 residues: CASTLDRGGGYTF. The CDR3 DNA follows: TGTGCCAGCACCCTAGACAGGGGTGGAGGCTACACCTTC.

The chain links TRBV7-2 to TRBJ1-1; tentative D call: TRBD1 (6 bases). The CDR3 extends over 15 amino acids. V was cut by 1 base and J by 5 bases, with 14 bases left in between. Looked up from germline, CDR1 is SGHTA and CDR2 is FQGNSA. The CDR3 loop is CASSLVRGAGTEAFF. In nucleotides, the CDR3 is TGTGCCAGCAGCTTAGTTCGGGGGGCGGGAACTGAAGCTTTCTTT. Filled out from reference TRBV7-2 and TRBJ1-1, the complete variable domain reads GAGVSQSPSNKVTEKGKDVELRCDPISGHTALYWYRQSLGQGLEFLIYFQGNSAPDKSGLPSDRFSAERTGGSVSTLTIQRTQQEDSAVYLCASSLVRGAGTEAFFGQGTRLTVV.